Listed below are T cell receptor beta chains from one sample, sequenced in a study of T cells of healthy individuals. Each CDR3 protein gets one entry after TCRdb re-called the 5' RACE reads with MiXCR. The sample lists approximately 50,000 distinct CDR3 sequences, about 14% occurring once. All receptors derive from a human donor in good health. CDR3s include the opening cysteine and the closing phenylalanine or tryptophan. The D gene is left open where the match is weak. Clone size is stated in some rows and not others, as once, few, many or a class when expanded.

D gene: -
J gene: TRBJ2-7
V gene: TRBV29-1
clone size: many
CDR3 DNA: TGCAGCGTCGAAGACACGCGGAAATCCTACGAGCAGTACTTC
CDR3 protein: CSVEDTRKSYEQYF

D gene: -
J gene: TRBJ1-1
V gene: TRBV7-2
clone size: many
CDR3 DNA: TGTGCCAGCAGATCCTCGGGTCGGGGAACTGAAGCTTTCTTT
CDR3 protein: CASRSSGRGTEAFF

D gene: -
J gene: TRBJ1-5
V gene: TRBV12-5
clone size: few
CDR3 DNA: TGTGCTAGTGGTTTGCTTAGGGAGTTTAGCAATCAGCCCCAGCATTTT
CDR3 protein: CASGLLREFSNQPQHF

D gene: TRBD2
J gene: TRBJ2-5
V gene: TRBV20-1
clone size: many
CDR3 DNA: TGCAGTGCTAGAGACTGGGGACTAGCGGGAGGGGAGACCCAGTACTTC
CDR3 protein: CSARDWGLAGGETQYF

D gene: -
J gene: TRBJ1-2
V gene: TRBV12-3/TRBV12-4
clone size: many
CDR3 DNA: TGTGCCAGCAGTTTTATGGACGGTTCTAGAGGCTACACCTTC
CDR3 protein: CASSFMDGSRGYTF

D gene: TRBD1
J gene: TRBJ2-7
V gene: TRBV20-1
clone size: many
CDR3 DNA: TGCAGTGCTAGAACAGGGGGCGCTTTGGACGAGCAGTACTTC
CDR3 protein: CSARTGGALDEQYF

D gene: TRBD2
J gene: TRBJ2-1
V gene: TRBV7-8
clone size: many
CDR3 DNA: TGTGCCAGCAGCTTAGCGCGACTAGCGAGTAGGGGACGATACAATGAGCAGTTCTTC
CDR3 protein: CASSLARLASRGRYNEQFF

D gene: -
J gene: TRBJ2-7
V gene: TRBV14
clone size: few
CDR3 DNA: TGTGCCAGCAGCCTGGACACCTGGAGCTCCTACGAGCAGTACTTC
CDR3 protein: CASSLDTWSSYEQYF

D gene: -
J gene: TRBJ1-1
V gene: TRBV5-1
clone size: -
CDR3 DNA: TGCGCCAGCAGCTTGGGGGGTGACACTGAAGCTTTCTTT
CDR3 protein: CASSLGGDTEAFF

D gene: -
J gene: TRBJ2-1
V gene: TRBV5-6
clone size: -
CDR3 DNA: TGTGCCAGCAGTTGGTGGGGGAGGCGATACAATGAGCAGTTCTTC
CDR3 protein: CASSWWGRRYNEQFF

D gene: TRBD1
J gene: TRBJ2-3
V gene: TRBV4-3
clone size: -
CDR3 DNA: TGCGCCAGCAGCCCTGTCCCGGGACAGGGGGATACGCAGTATTTT
CDR3 protein: CASSPVPGQGDTQYF

D gene: TRBD2
J gene: TRBJ2-7
V gene: TRBV6-1
clone size: -
CDR3 DNA: TGTGCCAGCAGTGGCGGACTAGCGGGGGGCCTTCTAATCTACGAGCAGTACTTC
CDR3 protein: CASSGGLAGGLLIYEQYF

D gene: -
J gene: TRBJ2-3
V gene: TRBV2
clone size: -
CDR3 DNA: TGTGCCAGCAGTGAATGGTACGGCACAGATACGCAGTATTTT
CDR3 protein: CASSEWYGTDTQYF

D gene: -
J gene: TRBJ2-5
V gene: TRBV20-1
clone size: -
CDR3 DNA: TGCAGTGCGAGGTCCGAATATTCCTATCAAGAGACCCAGTACTTC
CDR3 protein: CSARSEYSYQETQYF

D gene: TRBD1
J gene: TRBJ2-2
V gene: TRBV7-9
clone size: -
CDR3 DNA: TGTGCCAGCAGCTTAGTCCCGGACAGGGACACCGGGGAGCTGTTTTTT
CDR3 protein: CASSLVPDRDTGELFF

D gene: -
J gene: TRBJ1-1
V gene: TRBV4-1
clone size: many
CDR3 DNA: TGCGCCAGCAAGACCAGGGCGGGGGAGAACACTGAAGCTTTCTTT
CDR3 protein: CASKTRAGENTEAFF

D gene: TRBD2
J gene: TRBJ2-3
V gene: TRBV6-5
clone size: few
CDR3 DNA: TGTGCCAGCAGTTACTCGAAGCGGGGGGGGGGCACAGATACGCAGTATTTT
CDR3 protein: CASSYSKRGGGTDTQYF